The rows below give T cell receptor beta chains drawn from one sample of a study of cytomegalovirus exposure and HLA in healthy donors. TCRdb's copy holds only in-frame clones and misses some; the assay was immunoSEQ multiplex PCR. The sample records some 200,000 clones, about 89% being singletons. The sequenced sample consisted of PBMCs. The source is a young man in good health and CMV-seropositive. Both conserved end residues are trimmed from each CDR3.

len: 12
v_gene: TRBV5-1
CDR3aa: ASSLAVSGNTIY

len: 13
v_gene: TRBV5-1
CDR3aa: ASSIGPTDLGEQY

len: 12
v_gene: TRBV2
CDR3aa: ASTGLRRGNTIY

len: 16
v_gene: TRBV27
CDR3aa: ASSFLAGSGGRSYEQY

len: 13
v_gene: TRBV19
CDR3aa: ASSMATGEDQPQH

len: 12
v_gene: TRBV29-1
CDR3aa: SAGTPPTNEKLF

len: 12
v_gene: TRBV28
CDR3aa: ASTQTMSSSEQY

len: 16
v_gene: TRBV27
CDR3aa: ASSQGQRTSGRPYEQY

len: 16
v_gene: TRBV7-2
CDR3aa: ASSSGASLPPHTGELF

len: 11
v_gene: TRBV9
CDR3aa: ASSVYGQETQY

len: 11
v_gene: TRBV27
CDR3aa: ASGEVGTDTQY

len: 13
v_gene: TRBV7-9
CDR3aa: ASSLAPGPNSPLH

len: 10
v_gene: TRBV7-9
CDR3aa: ASSPLAYGYT

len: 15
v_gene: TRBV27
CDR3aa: ATQAVIGVSGANVLT

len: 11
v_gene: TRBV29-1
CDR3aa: SGDGLAKNIQY

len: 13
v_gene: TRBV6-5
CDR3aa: ASSPHSGSGYEQY

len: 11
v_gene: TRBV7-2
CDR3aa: ASSLIPGETQY

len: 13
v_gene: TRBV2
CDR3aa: ASRASGGGSDTQY

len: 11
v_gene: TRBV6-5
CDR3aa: ASRRDRGTEAF

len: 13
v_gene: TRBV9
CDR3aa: ASSVDSAMGSPLH

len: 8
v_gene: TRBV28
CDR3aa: AAGDNEQF

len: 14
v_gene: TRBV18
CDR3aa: ASSSDTGTTSEKLF

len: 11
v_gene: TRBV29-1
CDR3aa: SVDEGAEETQY

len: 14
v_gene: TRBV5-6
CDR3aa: ASSLRGQGGGQPQH

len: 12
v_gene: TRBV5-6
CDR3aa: ASSPTSLGYGYT

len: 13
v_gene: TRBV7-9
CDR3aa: ASSAGRDSTDTQY

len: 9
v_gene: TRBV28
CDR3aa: ASSFGASYT

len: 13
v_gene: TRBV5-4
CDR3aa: ASSLGDRGNYGYT

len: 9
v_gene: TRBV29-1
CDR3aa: SVGQNYGYT

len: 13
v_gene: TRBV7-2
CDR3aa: ASSLVSRAITEAF

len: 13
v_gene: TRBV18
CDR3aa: ASSPRQGSKNEQY

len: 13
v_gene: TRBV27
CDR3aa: ASSLDQGRGDTQY

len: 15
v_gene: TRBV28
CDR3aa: ASSLTGSRPPTYEQY

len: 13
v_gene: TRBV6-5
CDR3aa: ASSSGTSGSNEQF

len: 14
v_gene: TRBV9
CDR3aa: ASSPREGGAHNEQF

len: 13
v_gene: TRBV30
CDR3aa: AWSQGAGVRETQY

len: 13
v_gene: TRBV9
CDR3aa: ASSVGTGEGETQY

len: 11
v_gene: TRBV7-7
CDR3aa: ASSLALGYEQF

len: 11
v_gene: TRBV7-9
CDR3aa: ASSQTGSDIQY

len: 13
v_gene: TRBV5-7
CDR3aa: ASRPHTLGSEKLF

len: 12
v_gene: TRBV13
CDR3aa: ASSLDRGNYGYT

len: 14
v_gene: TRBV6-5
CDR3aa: ASSFLSGTSPYGYT

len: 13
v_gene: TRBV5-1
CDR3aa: ASRYPGQGDYGYT

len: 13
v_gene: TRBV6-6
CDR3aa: ASSYSPGANYGYT

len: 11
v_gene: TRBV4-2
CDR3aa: ASSQARTYEQY

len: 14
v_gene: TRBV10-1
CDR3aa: ASSESSGKDVNEQY

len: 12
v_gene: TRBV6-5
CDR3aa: ASSQDRASYEQY

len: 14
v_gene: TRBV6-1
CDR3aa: ASSEMGQGIPYEQY

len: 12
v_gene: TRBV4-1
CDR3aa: ASSQGSRGFGAF

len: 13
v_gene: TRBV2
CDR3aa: ASSESSGGRGPLH

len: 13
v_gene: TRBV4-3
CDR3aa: ASSQVRVRGDTQY

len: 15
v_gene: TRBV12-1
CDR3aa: ASSFAARGAVNNEQF

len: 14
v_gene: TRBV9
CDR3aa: ASSPGTSGGIDTQY